This TCR beta chain was documented in a study of siplizumab effects on memory and regulatory T cells. V shed 2 bases, J shed 6 bases, and the junction held 7 bases outside the gene matches. The CDR3 consists of 16 residues. Germline assignment: CDR1 SGHRS and CDR2 YFSETQ. Findings of the study overall: Both greater diversity than memory cells and a major contribution to the alloresponse seemed to characterize naive T cells.

The table came from immunoSEQ multiplex PCR; TCRdb's copy has only in-frame clones and leaves some out. The repertoire has tens of thousands of clones, approximately 97% of them found once; the top ten carry around 0.093%. A note on this clone: Its antigen is unknown.

Material for sequencing was naive CD8+ T cells sorted from blood. This chain connects TRBV5-1 to TRBJ2-3, with 12 bases matching TRBD2. This TCR derives from a human donor in good health. The CDR3 DNA follows: TGCGCCAGCAGCTTTGGAGCCGGGACTAGCGGGGATACGCAGTATTTT. Protein sequence: CASSFGAGTSGDTQYF.